Listed here is a single TCR beta chain. Its target is unknown. Specified time point: baseline, week 1 (first vaccination visit). The treatment was: pre-vaccination baseline after standard-of-care therapy. New WHO grade 3 or 4 IDH1-mutant, ATRX-lost astrocytomas were present in all donors. Sequencing was performed with immunoSEQ multiplex PCR; in TCRdb, only in-frame clones are kept and a portion is missing. Found here are around 24,000 clones, 90% to 95% of them singletons; the top ten hold 1.2%. V was shortened by 4 bases and J by 4 bases, with 16 bases between the two germline ends. The CDR3 covers 15 residues. Germline assignment: CDR1 MNHNS and CDR2 SASEGT. The data belong to a study of a mutant IDH1 vaccine in newly diagnosed glioma. Study summary: Before enrollment, the patients had been treated with radiotherapy alone, temozolomide alone, or both together. Most of them had received both.

Study observations and caveats: Apparently, pseudoprogression bore no relation to changes among the top peripheral T cell clonotypes.

The chain employs TRBV6-1 and TRBJ1-2, with D unclear. The source is a man aged 35-49 years with glioma. The material was PBMCs, obtained from a glioma patient treated with radiotherapy, temozolomide or both. Here the CDR3 DNA reads TGTGCCAGCAGTGCCAGCTTACTAGAAACCTATGGCTACACCTTC. This codes for CASSASLLETYGYTF.